These 27 T cell receptor beta chains were all obtained from the same sample, sequenced in a study of T-cell reconstitution after alpha-beta-depleted transplantation in children (dated by TCRdb to between 2015 and 2016). Explained via the paper, the treatment or condition label denotes: allogeneic hematopoietic cell transplantation with graft depleted of TCRalphabeta T cells and CD19 B cells. Library construction relied on PCR. The sample was run on an Illumina HiSeq 2500. To normalize quantification of the TCRbeta repertoire, the TCR libraries were built with molecular barcoding that relied on unique molecular identifiers. In-frame beta chains were kept once TCRdb had trimmed the public reads at Q25 with fastp and called clones with MiXCR. Identical CDR3 proteins give one entry, which carries the most common genes and DNA. The sample has about 100,000 distinct CDR3 sequences on record, almost 6.5% of them singletons. The biggest ten clones account for around 23% of the sample.

This material consisted of PBMCs, mostly from graft donor cells, taken 360 days after TCRalphabeta/CD19-depleted stem cell transplant. All receptors come from a male patient under 10 years old who had a stem cell transplant for acute lymphoblastic leukemia, so the T cells may come from the graft donor.

This clonotype has just a few counts. One junction end does not reproduce the germline sequence, and a read error may be involved. This chain joins TRBV6-4 and TRBJ1-2; D is unclear. The CDR3 runs to 11 residues. The V gene's germline CDR1 is MRHNA and CDR2 SNTAGT. The CDR3 loop reads CASTDGYGYTF. The DNA of the CDR3 is TGTGCCAGCACTGACGGCTATGGCTACACCTTC.

This clonotype has a count of ten or more. This chain uses TRBV2 with TRBJ2-2; maybe TRBD1 (6 bases). From germline, CDR1 is SNHLY and CDR2 FYNNEI. Trimming removed 6 bases from V and 2 bases from J, with 13 bases in between. The CDR3 has 15 residues. CDR3 residues: CASRQGSVNTGELFF. The CDR3 DNA reads as TGTGCCAGCAGACAGGGAAGTGTCAACACCGGGGAGCTGTTTTTT.

This clonotype has ten or more counts. The chain combines TRBV25-1 with TRBJ2-7, with D tentatively TRBD1 (6 bases). The CDR3 totals 14 residues. The V end lost 5 bases, the J end lost 1 base, and 12 bases lay between the germline ends. Germline assignment: CDR1 MGHDK and CDR2 SYGVNS. CDR3 residues: CASSLRGRSYEQYF. The CDR3 DNA is TGTGCCAGCAGTCTCAGGGGTAGGTCCTACGAGCAGTACTTC.

This clonotype was counted ten times or more. V is TRBV20-1 and J is TRBJ2-5; no definite D call. The CDR3 covers 13 residues. V lost 0 bases and J lost 2, with 7 bases in between. Germline loops: CDR1 DFQATT, CDR2 SNEGSKA (reference sequence). CDR3: CSARDSLQETQYF. In DNA form, the CDR3 reads TGCAGTGCTAGAGATAGTCTACAAGAGACCCAGTACTTC.

This clonotype showed up many times. The J gene is TRBJ1-1, the V gene TRBV6-2 or TRBV6-3; 7 nucleotides line up with TRBD1. From germline, CDR1 is MNHEY and CDR2 SVGEGT. J lost 5 bases, V lost 6 bases, and 15 bases had no gene match. The CDR3 loop spans 16 amino acids. For the CDR3, the DNA is TGTGCCAGCAGAATTCTGCCGGGACAGACAACAACTGAAGCTTTCTTT. Translated, it gives CASRILPGQTTTEAFF.

This clonotype was recorded many times. V usage is TRBV4-3 and J usage is TRBJ1-6; no clear D. This CDR3 is 14 amino acids long. CDR1 LGHNA and CDR2 YSLEER come from the germline V gene. V gave up 4 bases and J gave up 9 bases, with 13 bases separating them. In DNA, the CDR3 is TGCGCCAGCAGCCCGGACCTGGGGAGTTCACCCCTCCACTTT. It specifies CASSPDLGSSPLHF.

This clonotype was seen at least ten times. The chain combines TRBV15 with TRBJ2-1, with D possibly matching TRBD2 (5 bases). Looked up from germline, CDR1 is LNHNV and CDR2 is YYDKDF (reference sequence). CDR3 length equals 16 residues. The ends were cut back, 1 base at V and 10 bases at J, with 20 bases in the middle. The CDR3 DNA reads TGTGCCACCAGCAGAGTTCGGAGGCGGTCGAGTGGGGAGCAGTTCTTC. It yields the protein CATSRVRRRSSGEQFF.

The chain carries TRBV15 and TRBJ1-5, with D unresolved. The germline gives CDR1 LNHNV, CDR2 YYDKDF (reference sequence). The V end lost 3 bases, the J end lost 2 bases, and 8 bases lay between the germline ends. CDR3 length: 14 residues. The CDR3 sequence is CATSRVPGNQPQHF. The CDR3 DNA reads TGTGCCACCAGCAGGGTCCCGGGCAATCAGCCCCAGCATTTT.

In this sample, this clonotype turned up many times. The chain combines TRBV5-8 with TRBJ2-1, with TRBD2 matching over 9 bases. Losses at the gene ends were 0 bases for V and 6 bases for J; bases not matched to a gene: 4. Germline-derived CDR1 and CDR2 are SGHTS and YDEGEE. CDR3 size: 15 residues. The CDR3 nucleotides are TGTGCCAGCAGCTTGGGACTAGCGGTCCGCAATGAGCAGTTCTTC. It encodes CASSLGLAVRNEQFF. Full variable domain (outside the CDR3, taken from reference TRBV5-8 and TRBJ2-1): EAGVTQSPTHLIKTRGQQATLRCSPISGHTSVYWYQQALGLGLQFLLWYDEGEERNRGNFPPRFSGRQFPNYSSELNVNALELEDSALYLCASSLGLAVRNEQFFGPGTRLTVL.

There are many counts of this clonotype. The V and J genes are TRBV6-2 or TRBV6-3 and TRBJ2-7; D call uncertain. The CDR3 is 17 residues long. V lost 2 bases and J lost 2, with 19 bases in between. Germline lookup yields CDR1 MNHEY and CDR2 SVGEGT. Here the CDR3 reads CASSYIPKGQPTYEQYF. The CDR3 nucleotides are TGTGCCAGCAGTTACATACCAAAGGGCCAGCCCACCTACGAGCAGTACTTC.

This clonotype appeared a few times. The V call is TRBV7-8, the J call TRBJ2-7; D uncertain. Trimming cost V 4 bases and J 2 bases, with 9 bases left between them. This CDR3 spans 13 amino acids. Germline V gives CDR1 SGHVS, CDR2 FQNEAQ. DNA for the CDR3: TGTGCCAGCAGCTCGACACTTACCTACGAGCAGTACTTC. This encodes CASSSTLTYEQYF.

The table lists this clonotype with many counts. The chain joins TRBV3-1 to TRBJ1-1, with unresolved D. Deletions cut 5 bases from V and 6 bases from J, with 19 bases between. The CDR3 totals 15 residues. Germline V lookup: CDR1 LGHDT, CDR2 YNNKEL (reference sequence). In DNA, the CDR3 is TGTGCCAGCAGCGCCCTCGTGACCAGGACGGCTGAAGCTTTCTTT. Encoded protein: CASSALVTRTAEAFF.

This clonotype was recorded at least ten times. The rearrangement uses TRBV20-1 and TRBJ1-5; D perhaps matches TRBD1 (5 bases). Germline values: CDR1 DFQATT, CDR2 SNEGSKA (reference sequence). CDR3 length: 14 amino acids. Trimming stripped 0 bases from V and 7 bases from J, with 13 bases between. CDR3 DNA sequence: TGCAGTGCTAGAGATCGAGGGACCCACCAGCCCCAGCATTTT. It codes for CSARDRGTHQPQHF.

This clonotype came up a few times. The chain is built from TRBV5-6 and TRBJ1-5; D ambiguous. The CDR3 is 15 residues long. Germline V lookup: CDR1 SGHDT, CDR2 YYEEEE. Between the trimmed V and J ends, which lost 5 bases and 2 bases, there was a span of 14 bases. CDR3: CASSKAAEGNQPQHF. The CDR3, as DNA: TGTGCCAGCAGTAAGGCCGCGGAGGGCAATCAGCCCCAGCATTTT.

With respect to this clonotype: In this CDR3 the conserved last residue, phenylalanine or tryptophan, is missing, so a read error is likely. No DNA is shown, since the ends of the CDR3 on it are uncertain; the CDR3 is the one TCRdb lists. V and J are TRBV7-2 and TRBJ1-2. Germline V lookup: CDR1 SGHTA, CDR2 FQGNSA. The CDR3 adds up to 12 amino acids, both ends counted. The CDR3 sequence is CASSPGGEGGFI.

The sample holds many counts of this clonotype. This sequence joins TRBV4-1 and TRBJ2-1; D ambiguous. Per germline, CDR1 MGHRA and CDR2 YSYEKL. Trimming shortened V by 0 bases and J by 0 bases, and 9 bases separated the two germline ends. The CDR3 covers 16 residues. In nucleotides, the CDR3 is TGCGCCAGCAGCCAAGATTGGCGCTTCTCCTACAATGAGCAGTTCTTC. It is translated as CASSQDWRFSYNEQFF.

This clonotype showed up many times. V usage is TRBV7-2 and J usage is TRBJ2-7, with 10 bases fitting TRBD2. The CDR3 consists of 15 residues. The V gene's germline CDR1 is SGHTA and CDR2 FQGNSA. Trimming took 5 bases from V and 0 from J; bases not matched to a gene: 4. The CDR3 DNA follows: TGTGCCAGCAGCATTGCTAGCGGGGGCTCCTACGAGCAGTACTTC. As protein: CASSIASGGSYEQYF.

In its sample, this clonotype was seen many times. The chain couples TRBV20-1 to TRBJ2-7; no firm D call. This CDR3 contains 16 residues. CDR1 is DFQATT and CDR2 is SNEGSKA in the germline V gene (reference sequence). Trimming pared 3 bases from V and 5 bases from J, leaving 23 bases between. CDR3 nucleotide sequence: TGCAGTGCTAGGATCATTTCGAACCAGCTCCTAGACGAGCAGTACTTC. This translates into CSARIISNQLLDEQYF.

There are many counts of this clonotype. The chain couples TRBV6-2 or TRBV6-3 to TRBJ1-5; TRBD1 is a possible D gene (5 bases). Germline V gene lookup returns CDR1 MNHEY and CDR2 SVGEGT. Trimming shortened V by 5 bases and J by 1 base, and 15 bases separated the two germline ends. The length of the CDR3 is 16 residues. CDR3 amino acids: CASSPAGRQSNQPQHF. As DNA, the CDR3 is TGTGCCAGCAGTCCTGCGGGACGCCAAAGCAATCAGCCCCAGCATTTT.

At least ten counts were recorded for this clonotype. The chain uses TRBV24-1 and TRBJ2-3; TRBD2 matches 7 bases. This CDR3 is 16 amino acids long. Looked up from germline, CDR1 is KGHDR and CDR2 is SFDVKD. After removal of 1 base from V and 1 base from J, the junction contained 4 bases not matched to a gene. CDR3 sequence reads: CATSDFAGRGTDTQYF. CDR3 nucleotide sequence: TGTGCCACCAGTGATTTCGCAGGGAGGGGCACAGATACGCAGTATTTT.

This clonotype turned up a few times. This chain uses TRBV20-1 with TRBJ2-6, with D uncertain. The germline V gene encodes CDR1 DFQATT and CDR2 SNEGSKA (reference sequence). With 6 bases removed from V and 4 bases from J, the gap between germline ends came to 7 bases. The CDR3 is 12 residues long. The CDR3 DNA sequence: TGCAGTGCAACACCGGGGGCCAACGTCCTGACTTTC. It yields the protein CSATPGANVLTF.

This clonotype was found a few times. V and J are TRBV20-1 and TRBJ1-3; D not resolved. There are 13 residues in the CDR3. Germline V gene lookup returns CDR1 DFQATT and CDR2 SNEGSKA (reference sequence). Between the trimmed V and J ends, which lost 0 bases and 4 bases, there was a span of 7 bases. The CDR3 bases are TGCAGTGCTAGAGATCCAACAGGAAACACCATATATTTT. As protein: CSARDPTGNTIYF.

The genes are TRBV28 and TRBJ2-7; D possibly corresponds to TRBD1 (6 bases). V lost 4 bases and J lost 3, with 22 bases in between. Per the germline V gene, CDR1 is MDHEN and CDR2 is SYDVKM. This CDR3 is built from 17 residues. The CDR3: CASSSPDSARGGYEQYF. CDR3 DNA sequence: TGTGCCAGCAGTTCACCCGACTCCGCGAGAGGGGGCTACGAGCAGTACTTC.

This clonotype was recorded only once. The chain employs TRBV7-6 and TRBJ2-7; 7 bases fit TRBD2. The germline V gene has CDR1 SGHVS and CDR2 FNYEAQ. With 0 bases clipped from V and 6 bases from J, the junction kept 5 bases outside the gene matches. This CDR3 has 14 amino acids. This chain's CDR3 is CASSLAGGPLEQYF. Written as DNA, the CDR3 is TGTGCCAGCAGCTTAGCGGGAGGGCCGCTCGAGCAGTACTTC.

The chain has TRBV7-3 and TRBJ2-2; D unresolved. This CDR3 contains 18 residues. The germline CDR1 and CDR2 sequences are SGHTA and FQGTGA. Here the CDR3 reads CTCSPRLPIAPFTGELFF. The CDR3 DNA follows: TGTACCTGCAGTCCAAGACTCCCCATAGCCCCCTTTACCGGGGAGCTGTTTTTT.

CDR3 loop: CASSLDGVPSTDTQYF. The CDR3 DNA sequence: TGTGCCAGCAGCTTAGATGGGGTCCCTAGCACAGATACGCAGTATTTT. The gene calls are TRBV7-2 and TRBJ2-3; no clear D. The CDR3 has 16 amino acids. CDR1 and CDR2 from the germline V gene are SGHTA and FQGNSA. Trimming took 1 base from V and 0 from J, leaving 11 bases between them. Full variable domain (outside the CDR3, taken from reference TRBV7-2 and TRBJ2-3): GAGVSQSPSNKVTEKGKDVELRCDPISGHTALYWYRQSLGQGLEFLIYFQGNSAPDKSGLPSDRFSAERTGGSVSTLTIQRTQQEDSAVYLCASSLDGVPSTDTQYFGPGTRLTVL.

This clonotype was seen at least ten times. The chain carries TRBV20-1 and TRBJ1-2; 11 nucleotides line up with TRBD1. The V gene's germline CDR1 is DFQATT and CDR2 SNEGSKA (reference sequence). The V segment lost 0 bases and the J segment 3 bases; nucleotides outside the gene matches: 3. The CDR3 contains 15 residues. CDR3 bases: TGCAGTGCTAGAGATCGGACAGGGGGCTACTATGGCTACACCTTC. Encoded protein: CSARDRTGGYYGYTF.